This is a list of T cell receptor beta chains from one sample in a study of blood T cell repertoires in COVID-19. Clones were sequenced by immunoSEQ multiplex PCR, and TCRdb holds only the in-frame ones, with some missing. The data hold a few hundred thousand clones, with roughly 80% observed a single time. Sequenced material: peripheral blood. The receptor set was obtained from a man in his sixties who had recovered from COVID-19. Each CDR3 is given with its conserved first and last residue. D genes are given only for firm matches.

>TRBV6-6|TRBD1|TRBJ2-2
CASSRNPGTGPTGELFF
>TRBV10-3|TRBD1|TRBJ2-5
CAISERQGETQYF
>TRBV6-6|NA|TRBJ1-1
CASSDPSGGMNTEAFF
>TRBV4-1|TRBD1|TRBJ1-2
CASSQIGQGWGYTF
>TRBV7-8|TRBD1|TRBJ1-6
CASSRTGVGSPLHF
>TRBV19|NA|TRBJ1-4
CASSIPGKDNEKLFF
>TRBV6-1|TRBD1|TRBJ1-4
CASSEGGGTGVEKLFF
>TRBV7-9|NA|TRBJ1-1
CASSSYGGVFKNTEAFF
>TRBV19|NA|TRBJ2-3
CASTTGTSTDTQYF
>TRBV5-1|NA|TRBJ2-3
CASSLDLDTQYF
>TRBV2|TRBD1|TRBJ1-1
CASSELRTGGARSGTEAFF
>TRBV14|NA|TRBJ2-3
CASSQGRQSVRQYF
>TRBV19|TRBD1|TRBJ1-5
CASRSDRGTNQPQHF
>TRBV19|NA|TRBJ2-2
CATKEGTRVTGELFF
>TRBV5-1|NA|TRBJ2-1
CASSLSGEGYNEQFF
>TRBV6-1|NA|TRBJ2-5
CASSEGQTRVRTQYF
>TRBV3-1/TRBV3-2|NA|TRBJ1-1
CASSPPRGDTEAFF
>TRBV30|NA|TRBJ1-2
CAWSVQRGSYGYTF
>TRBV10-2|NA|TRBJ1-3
CASSELSGNTIYF
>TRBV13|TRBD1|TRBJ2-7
CASSRHGTGAYEQYF
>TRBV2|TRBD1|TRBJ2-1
CASSEEGQGNEQFF
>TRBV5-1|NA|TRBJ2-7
CASSPGGRESSEQYF
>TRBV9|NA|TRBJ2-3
CASGDFTDTQYF
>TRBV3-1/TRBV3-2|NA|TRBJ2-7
CASSQDPPGLSDEQYF
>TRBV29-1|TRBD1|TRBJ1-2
CSVATGAAYGYTF
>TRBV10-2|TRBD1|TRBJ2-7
CASSQGQGAGYEQYF
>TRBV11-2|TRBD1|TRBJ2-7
CASSLDRGPNYEQYF
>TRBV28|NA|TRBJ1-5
CASSLTGSNQPQHF
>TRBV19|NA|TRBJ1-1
CASSKGPGGSPLGTEAFF
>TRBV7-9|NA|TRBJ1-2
CASSLAQGYGYTF
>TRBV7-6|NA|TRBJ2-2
CASSTQDSNTGELFF
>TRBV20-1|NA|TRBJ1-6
CSASVGEEALHF
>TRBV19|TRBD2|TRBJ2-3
CASSIVGSGRSGTDTQYF
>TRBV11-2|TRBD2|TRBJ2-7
CASSLDGGSASYEQYF
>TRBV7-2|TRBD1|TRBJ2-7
CASSPTGTGVYEQYF
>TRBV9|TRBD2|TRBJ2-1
CASSSRTSGGAHNEQFF
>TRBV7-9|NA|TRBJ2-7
CASRSGAAGYEQYF
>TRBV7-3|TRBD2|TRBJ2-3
CASSLIGGGLAADTQYF
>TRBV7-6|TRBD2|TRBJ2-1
CASSLLLAGGYNEQFF
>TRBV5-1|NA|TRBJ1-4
CASSLVGVPDLFF
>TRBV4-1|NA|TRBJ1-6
CASSQDESGISPLHF
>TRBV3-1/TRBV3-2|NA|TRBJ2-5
CASSQQGGPETQYF
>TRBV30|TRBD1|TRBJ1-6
CAWSVLTGVPPLHF
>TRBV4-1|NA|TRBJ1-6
CASSQDEGQSSYNSPLHF
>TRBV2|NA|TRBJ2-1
CASSGKGQNLGNEQFF
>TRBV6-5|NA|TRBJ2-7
CASRRGSGIYEQYF
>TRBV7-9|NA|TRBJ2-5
CASSLSWGGETQYF
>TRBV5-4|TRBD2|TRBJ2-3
CASSGLAGGGGTDTQYF
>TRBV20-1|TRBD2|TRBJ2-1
CSASLAGDSDEQFF
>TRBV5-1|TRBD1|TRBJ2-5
CASSLGDRGRGETQYF
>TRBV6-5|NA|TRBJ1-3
CASSYARSSGNTIYF
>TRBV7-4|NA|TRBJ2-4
CASSLGRRGEGNIQYF
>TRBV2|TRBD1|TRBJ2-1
CASTPDRAWGAQEFF
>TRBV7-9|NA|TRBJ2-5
CASSLSVETQYF
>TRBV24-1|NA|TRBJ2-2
CATSDPGWYGELFF
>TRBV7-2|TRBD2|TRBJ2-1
CASTETTSGASAQFF
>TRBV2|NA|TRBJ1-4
CASSEPGKLFF
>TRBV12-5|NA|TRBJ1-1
CASGLVGGTEAFF
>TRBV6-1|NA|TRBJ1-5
CASSEQQNQPQHF
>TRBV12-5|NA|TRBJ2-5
CASGPGQPPETQYF